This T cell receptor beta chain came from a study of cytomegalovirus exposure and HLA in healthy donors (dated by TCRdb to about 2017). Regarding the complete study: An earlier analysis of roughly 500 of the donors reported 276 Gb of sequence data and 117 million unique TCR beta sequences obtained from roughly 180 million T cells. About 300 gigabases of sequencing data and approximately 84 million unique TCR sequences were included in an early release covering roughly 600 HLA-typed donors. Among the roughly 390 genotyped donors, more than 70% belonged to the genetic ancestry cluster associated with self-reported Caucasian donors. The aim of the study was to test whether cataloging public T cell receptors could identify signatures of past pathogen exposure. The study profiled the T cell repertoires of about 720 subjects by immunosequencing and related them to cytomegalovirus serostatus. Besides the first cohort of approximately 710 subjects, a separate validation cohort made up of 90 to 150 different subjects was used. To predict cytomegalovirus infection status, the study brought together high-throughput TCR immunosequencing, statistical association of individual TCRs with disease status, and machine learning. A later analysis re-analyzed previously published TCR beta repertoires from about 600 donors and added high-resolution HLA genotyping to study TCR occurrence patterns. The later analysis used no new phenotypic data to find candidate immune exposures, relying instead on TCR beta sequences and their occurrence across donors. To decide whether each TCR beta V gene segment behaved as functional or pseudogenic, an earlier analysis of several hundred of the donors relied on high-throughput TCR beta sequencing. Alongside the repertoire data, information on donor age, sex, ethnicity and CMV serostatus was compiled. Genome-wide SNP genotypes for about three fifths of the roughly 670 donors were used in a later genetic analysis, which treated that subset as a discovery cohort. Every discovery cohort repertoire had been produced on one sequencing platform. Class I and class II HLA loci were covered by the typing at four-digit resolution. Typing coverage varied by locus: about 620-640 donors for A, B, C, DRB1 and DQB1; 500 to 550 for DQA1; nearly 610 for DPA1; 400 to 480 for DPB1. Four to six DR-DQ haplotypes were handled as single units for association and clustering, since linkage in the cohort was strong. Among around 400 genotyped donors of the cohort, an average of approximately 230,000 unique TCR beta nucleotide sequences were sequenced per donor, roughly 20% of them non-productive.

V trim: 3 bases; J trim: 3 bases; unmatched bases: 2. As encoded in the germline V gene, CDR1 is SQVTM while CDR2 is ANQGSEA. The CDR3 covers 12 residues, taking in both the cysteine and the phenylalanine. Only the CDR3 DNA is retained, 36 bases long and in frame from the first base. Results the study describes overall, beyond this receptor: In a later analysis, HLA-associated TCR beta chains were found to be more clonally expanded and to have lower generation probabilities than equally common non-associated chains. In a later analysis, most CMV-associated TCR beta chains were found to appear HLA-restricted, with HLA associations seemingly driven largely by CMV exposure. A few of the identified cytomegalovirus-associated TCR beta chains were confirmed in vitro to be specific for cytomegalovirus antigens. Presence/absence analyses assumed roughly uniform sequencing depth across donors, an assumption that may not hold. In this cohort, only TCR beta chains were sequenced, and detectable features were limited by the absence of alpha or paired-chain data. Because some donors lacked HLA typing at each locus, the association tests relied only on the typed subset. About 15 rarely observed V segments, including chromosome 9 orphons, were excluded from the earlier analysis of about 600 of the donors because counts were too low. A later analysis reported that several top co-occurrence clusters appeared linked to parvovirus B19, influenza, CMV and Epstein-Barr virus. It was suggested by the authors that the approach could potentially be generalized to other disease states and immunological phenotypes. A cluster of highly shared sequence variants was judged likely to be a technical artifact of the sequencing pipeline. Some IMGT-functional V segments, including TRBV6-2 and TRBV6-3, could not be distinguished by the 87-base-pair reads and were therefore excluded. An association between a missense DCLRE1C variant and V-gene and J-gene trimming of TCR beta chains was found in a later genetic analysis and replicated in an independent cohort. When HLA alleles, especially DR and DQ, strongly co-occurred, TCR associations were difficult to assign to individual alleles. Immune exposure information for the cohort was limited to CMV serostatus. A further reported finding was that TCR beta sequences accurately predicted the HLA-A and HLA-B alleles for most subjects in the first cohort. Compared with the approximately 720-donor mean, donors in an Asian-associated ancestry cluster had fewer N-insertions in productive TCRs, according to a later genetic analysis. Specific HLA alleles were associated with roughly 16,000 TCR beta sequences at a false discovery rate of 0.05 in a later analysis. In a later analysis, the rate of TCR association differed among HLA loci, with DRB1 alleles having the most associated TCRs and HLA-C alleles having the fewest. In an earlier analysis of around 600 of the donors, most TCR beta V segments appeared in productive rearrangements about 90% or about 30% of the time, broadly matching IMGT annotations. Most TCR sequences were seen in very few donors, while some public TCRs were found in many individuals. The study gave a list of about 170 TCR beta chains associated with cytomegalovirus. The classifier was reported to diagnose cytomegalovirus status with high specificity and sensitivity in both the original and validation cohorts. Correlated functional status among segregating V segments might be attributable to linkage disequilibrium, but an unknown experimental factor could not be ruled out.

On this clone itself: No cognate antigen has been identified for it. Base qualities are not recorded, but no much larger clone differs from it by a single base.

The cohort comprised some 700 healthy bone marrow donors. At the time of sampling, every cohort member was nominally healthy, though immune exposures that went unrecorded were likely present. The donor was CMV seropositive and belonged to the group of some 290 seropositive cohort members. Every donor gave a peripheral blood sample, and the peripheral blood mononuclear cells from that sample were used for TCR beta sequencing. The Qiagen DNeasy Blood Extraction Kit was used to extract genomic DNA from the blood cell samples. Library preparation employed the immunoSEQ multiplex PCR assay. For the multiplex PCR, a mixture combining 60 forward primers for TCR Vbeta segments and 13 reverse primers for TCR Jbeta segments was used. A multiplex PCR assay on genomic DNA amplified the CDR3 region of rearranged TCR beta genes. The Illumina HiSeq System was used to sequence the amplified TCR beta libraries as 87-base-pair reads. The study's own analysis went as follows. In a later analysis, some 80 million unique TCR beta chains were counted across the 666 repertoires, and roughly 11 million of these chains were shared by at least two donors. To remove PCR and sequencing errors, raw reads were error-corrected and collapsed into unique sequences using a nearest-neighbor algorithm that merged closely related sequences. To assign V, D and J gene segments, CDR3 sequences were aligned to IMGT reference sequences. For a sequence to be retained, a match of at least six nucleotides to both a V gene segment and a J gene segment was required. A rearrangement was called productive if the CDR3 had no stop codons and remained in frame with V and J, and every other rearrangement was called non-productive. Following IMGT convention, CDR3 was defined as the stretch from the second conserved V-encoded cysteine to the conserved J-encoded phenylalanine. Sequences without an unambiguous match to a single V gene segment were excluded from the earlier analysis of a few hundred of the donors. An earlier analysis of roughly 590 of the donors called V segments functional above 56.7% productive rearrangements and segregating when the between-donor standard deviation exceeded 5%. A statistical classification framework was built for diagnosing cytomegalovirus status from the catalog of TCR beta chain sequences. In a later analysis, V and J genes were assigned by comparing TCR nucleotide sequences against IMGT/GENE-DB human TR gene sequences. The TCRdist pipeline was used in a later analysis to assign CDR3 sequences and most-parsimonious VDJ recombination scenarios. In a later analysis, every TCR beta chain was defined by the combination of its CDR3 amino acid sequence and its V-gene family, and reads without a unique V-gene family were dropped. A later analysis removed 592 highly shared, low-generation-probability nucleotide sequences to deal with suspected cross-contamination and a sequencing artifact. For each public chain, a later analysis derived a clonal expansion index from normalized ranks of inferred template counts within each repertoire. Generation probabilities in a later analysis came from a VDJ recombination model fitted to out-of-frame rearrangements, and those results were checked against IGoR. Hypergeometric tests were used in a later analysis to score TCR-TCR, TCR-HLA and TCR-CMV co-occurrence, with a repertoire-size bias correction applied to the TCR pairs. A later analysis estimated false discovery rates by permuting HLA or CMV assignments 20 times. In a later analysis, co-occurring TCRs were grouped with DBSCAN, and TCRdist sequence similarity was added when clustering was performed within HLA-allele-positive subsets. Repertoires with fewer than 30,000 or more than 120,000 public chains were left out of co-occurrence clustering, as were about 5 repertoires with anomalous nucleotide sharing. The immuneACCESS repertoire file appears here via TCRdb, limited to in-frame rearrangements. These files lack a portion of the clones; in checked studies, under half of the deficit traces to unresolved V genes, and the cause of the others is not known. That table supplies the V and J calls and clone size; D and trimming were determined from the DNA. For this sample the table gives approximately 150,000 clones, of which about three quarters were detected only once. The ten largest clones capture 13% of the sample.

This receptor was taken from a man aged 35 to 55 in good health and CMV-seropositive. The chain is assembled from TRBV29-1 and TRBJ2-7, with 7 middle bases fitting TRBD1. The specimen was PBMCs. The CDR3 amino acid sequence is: CSVEAGGYEQYF. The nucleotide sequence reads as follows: TGCAGCGTTGAGGCAGGGGGCTACGAGCAGTACTTC.